This TCR beta chain was recorded in a study of control samples from healthy donors and cancer patients. Germline lookup yields CDR1 GTSNPN and CDR2 SVGIG (reference sequence). V shed 2 bases and J 8 bases; nucleotides not matched to a gene: 7. The CDR3 loop spans 15 amino acids. Clones were sequenced by immunoSEQ multiplex PCR, and TCRdb holds only the in-frame ones, with some missing. Among 24,000 or so clones listed, around 85% were seen once. Sequenced sample: PBMCs. The receptor was isolated from a man between 60 and 70 years old with head and neck cancer. This chain uses TRBV30 with TRBJ2-1; TRBD1 agrees at 12 bases. CDR3 DNA sequence: TGTGCCTGGAGTCCGGGACAGGGGGCGCGAGATGAGCAGTTCTTC. Residues: CAWSPGQGARDEQFF.